This TCR beta chain was captured by sequencing in a study of CD4 T cell repertoires in COVID-19. Overall study results and limits: Suggested intraclonal diversification: top SARS-CoV-2-reactive clonotypes appeared in two or three memory subsets. Some SARS-CoV-2 clonotypes, between roughly 7 and 27%, recurred in SARS-CoV and/or HKU1 cultures.

Samples came from patients recovered from mild-to-severe COVID-19. No culture step preceded sequencing of the ex vivo isolated memory T cells. Only one count was recorded for this clone. Its antigen is still unknown. The CDR3 spans 13 residues. Trimming removed 0 bases at V and 6 bases at J, with 6 bases between. CDR1 is SGHTA, CDR2 FQGNSA, per germline. TCRdb's copy holds only in-frame clones and misses some; the assay was immunoSEQ multiplex PCR. Of tens of thousands of clones listed, 80% to 90% are singletons. Sequenced here: CD4+ T cells from peripheral blood, sampled after recovery from COVID-19. This receptor was taken from a human donor who had COVID-19. The chain carries TRBV7-2 and TRBJ1-5, with unresolved D. DNA of the CDR3: TGTGCCAGCAGCTTAGCCGGCCCTCAGCCCCAGCATTTT. This gives the protein CASSLAGPQPQHF.